This TCR beta chain was identified in a study of shared clonotypes between healthy human individuals. Study-wide points: The sharing of 5% to 5.5% of naive CD4 clonotypes was seen across several donors. The generation probabilities recorded for non-shared clonotypes fell below those of clonotypes shared by all four donors.

The germline gives CDR1 DFQATT, CDR2 SNEGSKA (reference sequence). This CDR3 has 11 residues. V lost 3 bases, J lost 6 bases, and 8 bases lay in between. Deep was the level used in running the assay. Here immunoSEQ multiplex PCR was the method, and the copy in TCRdb shows in-frame clones only, minus some. The sample shows roughly 770,000 clones, roughly 96% of them seen only once. Naive-designated CD8 cells lacked CD45RO, were positively enriched for CCR7, and omitted terminally differentiated effector memory CD45RA+ cells. On this clone: Its cognate antigen is unknown.

The chain has TRBV20-1 and TRBJ1-1; no reliable D call. This TCR derives from a man aged 30-40 years in good health. The source material was naive CD8+ T cells sorted from blood. CDR3 amino acids: CSASMGSEAFF. In DNA, the CDR3 is TGCAGTGCTAGTATGGGGTCTGAAGCTTTCTTT.